Sequencing of this TCR beta chain was carried out in a study of cytomegalovirus exposure and HLA in healthy donors. General study findings and limits: Based on reports, TCR beta sequences accurately predicted HLA-A and HLA-B alleles for most subjects. TCR beta V- and J-gene trimming was later associated with a missense DCLRE1C variant.

These donors, healthy bone marrow donors, were studied. The study ran its PCR with 60 Vbeta and 13 Jbeta primers. The repertoire was sequenced with immunoSEQ multiplex PCR; TCRdb's copy has only in-frame clones and lacks some. Of around 50,000 clones in the sample, over 70% are singletons; the top ten hold more than 6.5%. This clone has a single count. Its antigen is undetermined. The V and J ends lost 4 bases and 3 bases respectively, with 18 bases between them. This CDR3 has 16 residues. Germline CDR1 is MNHEY and CDR2 is SMNVEV (reference sequence). This chain joins TRBV27 and TRBJ1-2; unclear D gene. The sample comprised PBMCs. This clonotype was sampled from a man aged 25-40 years in good health and CMV-seropositive. This CDR3 reads CASSSLAGLTYYGYTF. CDR3 in DNA: TGTGCCAGCAGTTCTCTCGCAGGATTGACCTACTATGGCTACACCTTC.